Below are 28 T cell receptor beta chains sequenced from a single sample in a study of beta chain features in type 1 diabetes. Their cognate antigens are unknown. General study results and limits: A moderate, significant TCRB CDR3 shortening appeared in type 1 diabetes across four CD4+ subsets.

What was sequenced were expressed TCRB transcripts, since all of the isolated RNA had been reverse transcribed. The assay was immunoSEQ multiplex PCR, and TCRdb's table has in-frame clones only and misses some. The data contain some 290,000 clones, around an eighth of them singletons. The sample taken for sequencing was naive CD4+ T cells from blood. The source of these receptors is a man aged 30-40 years with type 1 diabetes.

The genes are TRBV28 and TRBJ1-1, with 7 bases identical to TRBD1. Losses at the gene ends were 1 base for V and 6 bases for J; bases not matched to a gene: 2. Germline loops: CDR1 MDHEN, CDR2 SYDVKM. The CDR3 totals 13 residues. CDR3 nucleotides: TGTGCCAGCAGTTTATACCAGGGGGCTGAAGCTTTCTTT. Amino acid sequence: CASSLYQGAEAFF. The variable domain in full, with the rest retrieved from reference TRBV28 and TRBJ1-1, is DVKVTQSSRYLVKRTGEKVFLECVQDMDHENMFWYRQDPGLGLRLIYFSYDVKMKEKGDIPEGYSVSREKKERFSLILESASTNQTSMYLCASSLYQGAEAFFGQGTRLTVV.

This clone was seen only a few times. The CDR3 sequence: CASSLQGAYGDTIYF. The CDR3 nucleotides are TGTGCCAGCAGCTTACAGGGGGCGTACGGGGACACCATATATTTT. The V gene is TRBV7-2, the J gene TRBJ1-3; 8 positions match TRBD1. The V gene's germline CDR1 is SGHTA and CDR2 FQGNSA. The CDR3 runs to 15 residues. After removal of 2 bases from V and 8 bases from J, the junction contained 8 bases not matched to a gene.

A few counts support this clone. The chain is built from TRBV4-2 and TRBJ2-4, with TRBD2 matching 7 bases. After removal of 0 bases from V and 5 bases from J, the junction contained 4 bases not matched to a gene. The germline CDR1 and CDR2 sequences are LGHNA and YNFKEQ. CDR3 length equals 15 residues. The CDR3 loop reads CASSQDPGGENIQYF. CDR3 in DNA: TGTGCCAGCAGCCAAGACCCTGGGGGGGAAAACATTCAGTACTTC.

The chain is built from TRBV9 and TRBJ2-7; TRBD2 aligns across 8 bases. With V trimmed by 3 bases and J by 2 bases, 10 bases remained unmatched. This CDR3 comprises 16 residues. Germline assignment: CDR1 SGDLS and CDR2 YYNGEE. CDR3 sequence reads: CASSDHPSGSPYEQYF. DNA for the CDR3: TGTGCCAGCAGCGACCACCCGAGCGGGAGTCCCTACGAGCAGTACTTC. Supplemented by reference TRBV9 and TRBJ2-7, the full variable domain reads DSGVTQTPKHLITATGQRVTLRCSPRSGDLSVYWYQQSLDQGLQFLIQYYNGEERAKGNILERFSAQQFPDLHSELNLSSLELGDSALYFCASSDHPSGSPYEQYFGPGTRLTVT.

This clone has just a few counts. The chain carries TRBV28 and TRBJ2-1, with D uncertain. The germline V gene encodes CDR1 MDHEN and CDR2 SYDVKM. The CDR3 length is 12 residues. The CDR3 sequence is CVTRRPSNEQFF. CDR3 sequence (DNA): TGTGTCACTCGGAGACCAAGCAATGAGCAGTTCTTC.

This clone occurred a few times. This chain connects TRBV10-3 to TRBJ2-3; the D gene is possibly TRBD1 (5 bases). This CDR3 is 14 amino acids long. The V gene lost 3 bases and the J gene lost 2 bases, with 9 bases spanning the gap. Germline V gene lookup returns CDR1 ENHRY and CDR2 SYGVKD. The CDR3 here is CAISDQGNTDTQYF. Here the CDR3 DNA reads TGTGCCATCAGTGACCAGGGAAACACAGATACGCAGTATTTT.

The chain employs TRBV2 and TRBJ2-1, with TRBD2 identical over 7 bases. The ends lost 7 bases at V and 5 bases at J; junction bases unmatched: 5. CDR3 length equals 13 residues. CDR1 is SNHLY, CDR2 FYNNEI, per germline. The CDR3 loop reads CASMRLADNEQFF. The CDR3 nucleotides are TGTGCCAGCATGAGGCTAGCGGACAATGAGCAGTTCTTC.

This clone was counted a few times. The same CDR3 arises from other DNA sequences in this sample as well. This chain connects TRBV7-2 to TRBJ2-5; D is uncertain. This CDR3 has 12 amino acids. The ends were cut back, 0 bases at V and 4 bases at J, with 3 bases in the middle. Germline loops: CDR1 SGHTA, CDR2 FQGNSA. The chain's CDR3 is CASSLARETQYF. As DNA, the CDR3 is TGTGCCAGCAGCTTAGCGCGAGAGACCCAGTACTTC.

This clone was picked up a small number of times. The chain is built from TRBV5-4 and TRBJ1-1, with 8 bases aligning to TRBD1. In germline, CDR1 is SGHNT, CDR2 YYREEE (reference sequence). This CDR3 contains 14 residues. V dropped 4 bases and J dropped 3; count of bases not matched to a gene: 5. CDR3: CASSKDREDTEAFF. The CDR3 DNA is TGTGCCAGCAGCAAGGACAGGGAAGACACTGAAGCTTTCTTT.

This clone was observed a handful of times. The chain is built from TRBV18 and TRBJ2-3; D unclear. Trimming pared 3 bases from V and 5 bases from J, leaving 9 bases between. The CDR3 runs 13 residues. Germline values: CDR1 KGHSH, CDR2 LQKENI. The CDR3 region is CASSPSLEDTQYF. CDR3 bases: TGTGCCAGCTCACCTTCCCTAGAAGATACGCAGTATTTT. Full variable domain (missing parts from reference TRBV18 and TRBJ2-3): NAGVMQNPRHLVRRRGQEARLRCSPMKGHSHVYWYRQLPEEGLKFMVYLQKENIIDESGMPKERFSAEFPKEGPSILRIQQVVRGDSAAYFCASSPSLEDTQYFGPGTRLTVL.

This clone was seen only a few times. The J gene is TRBJ2-7, the V gene TRBV28, with D possibly TRBD2 on 6 matching bases. The CDR3 length is 12 residues. CDR1 is MDHEN and CDR2 is SYDVKM in the germline V gene. V lost 7 bases and J 3 bases, leaving 10 bases between the germline ends. The CDR3 sequence is CASTGEYYEQYF. CDR3 nucleotide sequence: TGTGCCAGCACGGGGGAGTACTACGAGCAGTACTTC.

The chain carries TRBV4-2 and TRBJ1-2; TRBD1 aligns across 7 bases. V was pared by 4 bases and J by 4 bases, with 9 bases of the junction left unmatched. Germline lookup yields CDR1 LGHNA and CDR2 YNFKEQ. The CDR3 runs to 15 residues. As DNA, the CDR3 is TGTGCCAGCAGCCCTACCCCGGGACAGAGCTATGGCTACACCTTC. Protein sequence: CASSPTPGQSYGYTF.

This chain joins TRBV4-3 and TRBJ1-2; D possibly corresponds to TRBD1 (5 bases). This CDR3 is built from 15 residues. Trimming cost V 1 base and J 5 bases, with 14 bases left between them. CDR1 LGHNA and CDR2 YSLEER come from the germline V gene. Written as DNA, the CDR3 is TGCGCCAGCAGCCAAGTATACAGGAGCGAGTATGGCTACACCTTC. It encodes CASSQVYRSEYGYTF.

The chain is built from TRBV7-8 and TRBJ1-5; tentatively, D is TRBD1 (5 bases). This CDR3 contains 14 residues. Germline V gene lookup returns CDR1 SGHVS and CDR2 FQNEAQ. Between the trimmed V and J ends, which lost 5 bases and 4 bases, there was a span of 12 bases. CDR3 DNA sequence: TGTGCCAGCAGCCGTTCTGACAGTAATCAGCCCCAGCATTTT. Residues: CASSRSDSNQPQHF. The full variable domain, with the rest looked up from reference TRBV7-8 and TRBJ1-5, is GAGVSQSPRYKVAKRGQDVALRCDPISGHVSLFWYQQALGQGPEFLTYFQNEAQLDKSGLPSDRFFAERPEGSVSTLKIQRTQQEDSAVYLCASSRSDSNQPQHFGDGTRLSIL.

J is TRBJ1-2 and V is TRBV6-5; TRBD1 is a possible D gene (5 bases). The germline gives CDR1 MNHEY, CDR2 SVGAGI. Deletions cut 2 bases from V and 6 bases from J, with 10 bases between. The CDR3 contains 13 residues. Here the CDR3 DNA reads TGTGCCAGCAGTTACGATCGACAGAATGGCTACACCTTC. It encodes CASSYDRQNGYTF.

The chain joins TRBV9 to TRBJ1-1; 10 bases are a match to TRBD1. The CDR3 is 16 residues long. CDR1 is SGDLS, CDR2 YYNGEE, per germline. The V gene end was trimmed by 4 bases and the J gene end by 2 bases; junction bases not matched to a gene: 8. DNA of the CDR3: TGTGCCAGCAGCCCCGGGACAGGGGTGGTTAACACTGAAGCTTTCTTT. Translated: CASSPGTGVVNTEAFF.

This clone appeared a few times. The V and J genes are TRBV13 and TRBJ2-7; TRBD2 might be the D (6 bases). Germline V gene lookup returns CDR1 PRHDT and CDR2 FYEKMQ (reference sequence). The CDR3 is 16 residues long. V was cut by 0 bases and J by 5 bases, with 17 bases left in between. This CDR3 reads CASSLGGGERIHEQYF. The CDR3 DNA sequence: TGTGCCAGCAGCTTAGGCGGCGGGGAACGGATCCACGAGCAGTACTTC. The entire variable domain, with the rest obtained from reference TRBV13 and TRBJ2-7, is as follows: AAGVIQSPRHLIKEKRETATLKCYPIPRHDTVYWYQQGPGQDPQFLISFYEKMQSDKGSIPDRFSAQQFSDYHSELNMSSLELGDSALYFCASSLGGGERIHEQYFGPGTRLTVT.

This chain joins TRBV27 and TRBJ2-2, with a tentative D call TRBD1 (5 bases). From germline, CDR1 is MNHEY and CDR2 SMNVEV (reference sequence). V was shortened by 5 bases and J by 1 base, with 11 bases between the two germline ends. The CDR3 spans 15 residues. CDR3 bases: TGTGCCAGCAGTCCTATTCAGGGGAACACCGGGGAGCTGTTTTTT. It specifies CASSPIQGNTGELFF.

The chain couples TRBV7-2 to TRBJ2-5; TRBD2 is a possible D gene (5 bases). Germline V gene data show CDR1 as SGHTA and CDR2 as FQGNSA. Deletions cut 6 bases from V and 5 bases from J, with 19 bases between. The CDR3 runs to 15 residues. CDR3 region: CASSPQSLGSETQYF. CDR3 DNA: TGTGCCAGCAGTCCTCAATCACTAGGATCGGAGACCCAGTACTTC.

The chain joins TRBV5-4 to TRBJ2-1; tentatively, D is TRBD2 (6 bases). The germline V gene encodes CDR1 SGHNT and CDR2 YYREEE (reference sequence). The CDR3 consists of 13 residues. V was trimmed by 4 bases and J by 7 bases, leaving 12 bases between them. The CDR3 loop reads CASSRDFENEQFF. The CDR3 DNA reads TGTGCCAGCAGCCGGGACTTCGAGAATGAGCAGTTCTTC. The full variable domain, with the rest looked up from reference TRBV5-4 and TRBJ2-1, is ETGVTQSPTHLIKTRGQQVTLRCSSQSGHNTVSWYQQALGQGPQFIFQYYREEENGRGNFPPRFSGLQFPNYSSELNVNALELDDSALYLCASSRDFENEQFFGPGTRLTVL.

This clone was observed a few times. CDR3 in amino acids: CASSVSLSGQPQHF. The CDR3 DNA reads TGTGCCAGCAGCGTATCGCTAAGCGGTCAGCCCCAGCATTTT. V and J are TRBV9 and TRBJ1-5; D is unclear. The length of the CDR3 is 14 residues. V lost 1 base and J 6 bases, leaving 11 bases between the germline ends. Germline CDR1 SGDLS, CDR2 YYNGEE.

The V call is TRBV18, the J call TRBJ2-7, with TRBD2 matching 11 bases. CDR3 length: 17 amino acids. V gave up 5 bases and J gave up 0 bases; unmatched junction bases: 9. CDR1 is KGHSH, CDR2 LQKENI, per germline. CDR3 DNA: TGTGCCAGCTCAAGAACTAGCGGGAGCGATACCTCCTACGAGCAGTACTTC. Translated: CASSRTSGSDTSYEQYF.

This clone was picked up a small number of times. The V call is TRBV14, the J call TRBJ2-7; 7 nucleotides match TRBD2. The CDR3 contains 13 residues. The V gene end was trimmed by 4 bases and the J gene end by 4 bases; junction bases not matched to a gene: 4. Germline-derived CDR1 and CDR2 are SGHDN and FVKESK. The DNA of the CDR3 is TGTGCCAGCAGCCCACCGGGGGGATACGAGCAGTACTTC. It is translated as CASSPPGGYEQYF.

The CDR3 loop is CASSFQGPTDTQYF. The CDR3 DNA follows: TGTGCCAGCAGCTTTCAGGGGCCAACAGATACGCAGTATTTT. The chain recombines TRBV7-3 with TRBJ2-3; tentative D call: TRBD1 (6 bases). The CDR3 loop spans 14 amino acids. Trimming removed 3 bases from V and 3 bases from J, with 10 bases in between. Germline V lookup: CDR1 SGHTA, CDR2 FQGTGA.

The sample holds a few counts of this clone. V is TRBV9 and J is TRBJ2-5; the D gene is possibly TRBD2 (7 bases). CDR3 length equals 17 residues. Looked up from germline, CDR1 is SGDLS and CDR2 is YYNGEE. Trimming pared 3 bases from V and 2 bases from J, leaving 20 bases between. CDR3 loop: CASSARGGAGIQETQYF. In nucleotides, the CDR3 is TGTGCCAGCAGCGCCCGAGGGGGAGCGGGGATACAAGAGACCCAGTACTTC.

V is TRBV20-1 and J is TRBJ1-1; D gene uncertain. Germline V gives CDR1 DFQATT, CDR2 SNEGSKA (reference sequence). Trimming took off 3 bases at V and 4 bases at J, with 6 bases between the two ends. The CDR3 sequence is 11 residues long. Written as DNA, the CDR3 is TGCAGTGCTAGGTCGGTCACTGAAGCTTTCTTT. This encodes CSARSVTEAFF.

CDR3 DNA sequence: TGTGCCAGCAGTGGGACTATAAGCTCCTACAATGAGCAGTTCTTC. Amino acids: CASSGTISSYNEQFF. This chain joins TRBV9 and TRBJ2-1; TRBD2 matches at 7 bases. Germline V gene data show CDR1 as SGDLS and CDR2 as YYNGEE. J gave up 0 bases and V 5 bases, and 5 bases lay outside the gene matches. This CDR3 contains 15 residues. The entire variable domain, with the rest obtained from reference TRBV9 and TRBJ2-1, is as follows: DSGVTQTPKHLITATGQRVTLRCSPRSGDLSVYWYQQSLDQGLQFLIQYYNGEERAKGNILERFSAQQFPDLHSELNLSSLELGDSALYFCASSGTISSYNEQFFGPGTRLTVL.

This clone was detected only a few times. The V and J genes are TRBV30 and TRBJ1-2; possibly TRBD1 for D (6 bases). Germline V lookup: CDR1 GTSNPN, CDR2 SVGIG (reference sequence). This CDR3 has 13 amino acids. The germline V and J ends were trimmed by 2 bases and 8 bases, with 15 bases remaining between them. The CDR3 DNA reads as TGTGCCTGGAGTTCCAGGTCAGGGGACGGCTACACCTTC. This codes for CAWSSRSGDGYTF.